These 25 T cell receptor beta chains share one sample of origin, sequenced in a study of Ad26.COV2.S vaccination and SARS-CoV-2 variants (dated by TCRdb to about 2021). Library creation used the immunoSEQ multiplex PCR assay. Sourced from immuneACCESS, this table was stored by TCRdb with only in-frame sequences that have V and J called. A share of the clones is absent; for the studies checked, an unresolved V gene accounts for under half, and the remainder has no known explanation. The sample contains a few hundred thousand clones, around 91% of them found a single time. Of the sample, about 2% falls within the top ten clones. Explained via the paper, the treatment or condition label denotes: approximately 18 received Ad26.COV2.S at low or high dose, single or two shots; several received placebo; per-sample allocation not given. Repertoires of vaccine and placebo recipients were sequenced from samples collected on day 63 after the first injection.

This sample comprised peripheral blood, obtained in a trial of Ad26.COV2.S vaccine versus placebo. These receptors were collected from a person aged 18-60 years who received the Ad26.COV2.S COVID-19 vaccine or a placebo.

The chain recombines TRBV25-1 with TRBJ2-3; D possibly corresponds to TRBD1 (6 bases). The CDR3 has 15 amino acids. Trimming removed 8 bases at V and 2 bases at J, with 17 bases between. Germline V CDR1 and CDR2: MGHDK, SYGVNS. CDR3 sequence (DNA): TGTGCCAGCGCTTATCCGACAGGAGTCACAGATACGCAGTATTTT. This sequence encodes CASAYPTGVTDTQYF.

The rearrangement uses TRBV5-1 and TRBJ2-7; D not resolved. CDR1 SGHRS and CDR2 YFSETQ come from the germline V gene. The CDR3 sequence is 14 residues long. V was cut by 5 bases and J by 3 bases, with 15 bases left in between. The CDR3 loop is CASSFDPTVYEQYF. The CDR3 nucleotides read TGCGCCAGCAGTTTCGATCCCACCGTCTACGAGCAGTACTTC.

V usage is TRBV30 and J usage is TRBJ1-5; D ambiguous. V lost 0 bases and J lost 6, with 12 bases in between. The CDR3 is 14 amino acids. Germline V lookup: CDR1 GTSNPN, CDR2 SVGIG (reference sequence). Here the CDR3 DNA reads TGTGCCTGGAGTGTTAAGTTAACGGGTCAGCCCCAGCATTTT. It is translated as CAWSVKLTGQPQHF.

This clone was seen only once. The same CDR3 is also encoded by other DNA sequences in this sample. The chain recombines TRBV27 with TRBJ1-6; no clear D gene. The CDR3 runs to 15 residues. The germline CDR1 and CDR2 sequences are MNHEY and SMNVEV (reference sequence). V lost 2 bases to trimming and J lost 0 bases, with 5 bases between them. CDR3 sequence: CASSLESSYNSPLHF. The CDR3 DNA sequence: TGTGCCAGCAGTTTAGAGAGCTCCTATAATTCACCCCTCCACTTT.

This sequence joins TRBV10-3 and TRBJ1-2; the D gene is possibly TRBD1 (5 bases). Per germline, CDR1 ENHRY and CDR2 SYGVKD. The CDR3 has 15 residues. Trimming pared 0 bases from V and 2 bases from J, leaving 10 bases between. The CDR3 here is CAISESTVRNYGYTF. The CDR3 region has the DNA TGTGCCATCAGTGAGTCGACAGTCAGGAACTATGGCTACACCTTC.

This clone is a singleton in its sample. The chain recombines TRBV5-1 with TRBJ2-7; 7 nucleotides align to TRBD1. With V trimmed by 4 bases and J by 2 bases, 6 bases remained unmatched. The germline CDR1 and CDR2 sequences are SGHRS and YFSETQ. This CDR3 comprises 14 residues. The CDR3 here is CASSHGTETYEQYF. The CDR3, as DNA: TGCGCCAGCAGCCATGGGACAGAGACCTACGAGCAGTACTTC.

This chain uses TRBV5-3 with TRBJ2-1, with a weak D call TRBD2 (5 bases). TRBV5-3 is sorted into the ORF group, with uncertain function. Trimming removed 4 bases at V and 6 bases at J, with 17 bases between. There are 15 residues in the CDR3. The chain's CDR3 is CARSDGGRSFNEQFF. Written as DNA, the CDR3 is TGTGCCAGAAGCGACGGCGGGCGGTCGTTCAATGAGCAGTTCTTC.

The CDR3 sequence: CATSLGTSNEQFF. DNA of the CDR3: TGTGCCACCAGCCTAGGGACTTCCAATGAGCAGTTCTTC. V and J are TRBV15 and TRBJ2-1, with a weak D call TRBD2 (6 bases). CDR1 is LNHNV and CDR2 is YYDKDF in the germline V gene (reference sequence). The germline V and J ends were trimmed by 5 bases and 6 bases, with 11 bases remaining between them. CDR3 length: 13 amino acids.

The chain employs TRBV28 and TRBJ2-4; D not resolved. The CDR3 covers 13 residues. Germline V gene sequence: CDR1 MDHEN, CDR2 SYDVKM. V lost 1 base and J lost 8, with 9 bases in between. The CDR3 nucleotides are TGTGCCAGCAGTTTATCGAGAACGGACATTCAGTACTTC. This encodes CASSLSRTDIQYF.

This chain connects TRBV28 to TRBJ2-3; 14 positions match TRBD2. The J segment lost 3 bases and the V segment lost 3 bases, leaving 5 bases of the junction unmatched. CDR1 is MDHEN and CDR2 is SYDVKM in the germline V gene. This CDR3 region has 17 residues. In nucleotides, the CDR3 is TGTGCCAGCAGTTTGGAGACTAGCGGGAGGGGGACAGATACGCAGTATTTT. Residues: CASSLETSGRGTDTQYF.

This clone was detected many times. The chain has TRBV9 and TRBJ1-1; possibly TRBD1 for D (5 bases). V dropped 0 bases and J dropped 7 bases, with 13 bases sitting between them. This CDR3 spans 14 amino acids. Germline V gene sequence: CDR1 SGDLS, CDR2 YYNGEE. The CDR3 spells CASSVDGQFGEAFF. CDR3 bases: TGTGCCAGCAGCGTAGATGGACAATTTGGTGAAGCTTTCTTT.

The chain joins TRBV15 to TRBJ2-3, with D maybe TRBD1 (6 bases). V was pared by 1 base and J by 3 bases, with 11 bases between. Germline V gene data show CDR1 as LNHNV and CDR2 as YYDKDF (reference sequence). The CDR3 is 15 residues long. Written as DNA, the CDR3 is TGTGCCACCAGCAGAGGAGTCAGGGGAACAGATACGCAGTATTTT. Translating it yields CATSRGVRGTDTQYF.

The rearrangement uses TRBV19 and TRBJ2-2; D remains unclear. Trimming shortened V by 5 bases and J by 2 bases, and 3 bases separated the two germline ends. Looked up from germline, CDR1 is LNHDA and CDR2 is SQIVND (reference sequence). The CDR3 is made up of 12 amino acids. Written as DNA, the CDR3 is TGTGCCAGTAGTTTTAACACCGGGGAGCTGTTTTTT. It codes for CASSFNTGELFF.

The chain carries TRBV19 and TRBJ1-5; D not resolved. V was trimmed by 4 bases and J by 1 base, leaving 11 bases between them. Germline loops: CDR1 LNHDA, CDR2 SQIVND (reference sequence). The CDR3 runs to 15 residues. The CDR3 loop is CASSRGGGSNQPQHF. The CDR3 bases are TGTGCCAGTAGTAGGGGAGGTGGGAGCAATCAGCCCCAGCATTTT. The variable domain in full, with the rest retrieved from reference TRBV19 and TRBJ1-5, is DGGITQSPKYLFRKEGQNVTLSCEQNLNHDAMYWYRQDPGQGLRLIYYSQIVNDFQKGDIAEGYSVSREKKESFPLTVTSAQKNPTAFYLCASSRGGGSNQPQHFGDGTRLSIL.

The V gene is TRBV5-1, the J gene TRBJ2-7, with 8 nucleotides matching TRBD1. CDR3 length equals 14 residues. V dropped 3 bases and J dropped 5; count of bases not matched to a gene: 7. Looked up from germline, CDR1 is SGHRS and CDR2 is YFSETQ. CDR3 amino acids: CASSSGTGAHEQYF. The CDR3 DNA reads as TGCGCCAGCAGCTCCGGGACAGGCGCTCACGAGCAGTACTTC.

V is TRBV5-4 and J is TRBJ2-3; 12 bases fit TRBD2. V was clipped by 0 bases and J by 2 bases; unmatched bases: 13. Germline lookup yields CDR1 SGHNT and CDR2 YYREEE (reference sequence). The CDR3 length is 20 residues. The CDR3 here is CASSLAGRALAGGPTDTQYF. The CDR3 region has the DNA TGTGCCAGCAGCTTGGCCGGGCGTGCCCTAGCGGGAGGGCCCACAGATACGCAGTATTTT.

This rearrangement joins TRBV2 to TRBJ2-7; D gene ambiguous. Germline CDR1 and CDR2: SNHLY and FYNNEI. Trimming cost V 5 bases and J 0 bases, with 8 bases left between them. This CDR3 has 13 amino acids. The CDR3 loop is CASSIHNSYEQYF. The DNA of the CDR3 is TGTGCCAGCAGTATCCACAACTCCTACGAGCAGTACTTC.

The V gene is TRBV19, the J gene TRBJ2-1; no definite D call. The CDR3 is 16 residues long. Per the germline V gene, CDR1 is LNHDA and CDR2 is SQIVND (reference sequence). Between the trimmed V and J ends, which lost 3 bases and 0 bases, there was a span of 12 bases. The CDR3, as DNA: TGTGCCAGTAGTATTCGGCGTAGGAGCTCCTACAATGAGCAGTTCTTC. This codes for CASSIRRRSSYNEQFF.

This clone was picked up one time. The chain joins TRBV6-6 to TRBJ1-2; 12 bases align to TRBD1. This CDR3 region has 16 residues. Germline V CDR1 and CDR2: MNHNY, SVGAGI (reference sequence). V was pared by 2 bases and J by 8 bases, with 9 bases of the junction left unmatched. CDR3 protein: CASSYQPGTGGFGYTF. The CDR3 coding sequence is TGTGCCAGCAGTTACCAACCAGGGACAGGGGGCTTCGGCTACACCTTC.

The J gene is TRBJ2-1, the V gene TRBV7-8, with 7 bases fitting TRBD2. With V trimmed by 1 base and J by 7 bases, 7 bases remained unmatched. The CDR3 extends over 15 amino acids. Germline V gives CDR1 SGHVS, CDR2 FQNEAQ. The CDR3 loop reads CASSLGLAVINEQFF. The CDR3 nucleotides are TGTGCCAGCAGCTTAGGGCTAGCGGTGATAAATGAGCAGTTCTTC.

The chain carries TRBV7-3 and TRBJ2-1, with TRBD2 as a possible D gene (7 bases). V lost 2 bases to trimming and J lost 0 bases, with 17 bases between them. The CDR3 has 18 residues. Per germline, CDR1 SGHTA and CDR2 FQGTGA. Written as DNA, the CDR3 is TGTGCCAGCAGCTTAGAAGCGGGACAACCGAGCTCCTACAATGAGCAGTTCTTC. Amino acids: CASSLEAGQPSSYNEQFF.

The genes are TRBV6-1 and TRBJ1-1; no reliable D call. CDR1 and CDR2 (germline): MNHNS, SASEGT. This CDR3 region has 13 residues. V lost 2 bases and J lost 10, with 14 bases in between. This CDR3 is CASSEPTRPAAFF. The CDR3, as DNA: TGTGCCAGCAGTGAACCCACTAGGCCCGCAGCTTTCTTT.

The chain has TRBV7-9 and TRBJ2-1, with a possible D match to TRBD1 (5 bases). The CDR3 runs 11 residues. The V gene lost 1 base and the J gene lost 11 bases, with 6 bases spanning the gap. Germline V gene data show CDR1 as SEHNR and CDR2 as FQNEAQ (reference sequence). The CDR3 DNA reads as TGTGCCAGCAGCTTAGGACAGAAGCAGTTCTTC. Protein product: CASSLGQKQFF.

The chain couples TRBV7-6 to TRBJ1-4; D remains unclear. The CDR3 covers 15 residues. CDR1 is SGHVS, CDR2 FNYEAQ, per germline. The V end was cut by 4 bases, the J end by 0 bases, with 9 bases between. The CDR3 DNA follows: TGTGCCAGCAGCTCAGCTGGTACAACTAATGAAAAACTGTTTTTT. This encodes CASSSAGTTNEKLFF.

The genes are TRBV27 and TRBJ1-2; D unclear. CDR1 is MNHEY and CDR2 is SMNVEV in the germline V gene (reference sequence). This CDR3 region has 15 residues. The germline V and J ends were trimmed by 3 bases and 2 bases, with 13 bases remaining between them. The CDR3 loop reads CASSFNVGLNYGYTF. The CDR3, as DNA: TGTGCCAGCAGTTTTAATGTAGGCCTAAACTATGGCTACACCTTC.